This TCR beta chain comes out of a study of Ad26.COV2.S vaccination and SARS-CoV-2 variants. Study results and limitations: Ad26.COV2.S recipients had broader spike-specific TCRs (P = 0.0014).

A note on this clone: What it binds is not known.

The assay was immunoSEQ multiplex PCR, and TCRdb's table has in-frame clones only and misses some. Here the sample spans 350,000 to 550,000 clones, roughly 89% being singletons. Treatment in this sample: about 20 received Ad26.COV2.S at low or high dose, single or two shots; about 5 received placebo; per-sample allocation not given. Each sample was drawn 63 days after the first injection (of vaccine or placebo). The V end lost 4 bases, the J end lost 0 bases, and 11 bases lay between the germline ends. The CDR3 consists of 15 residues. CDR1 is SGHDT and CDR2 is YYEEEE in the germline V gene. This TCR derives from a person between 18 and 59 years old who received the Ad26.COV2.S COVID-19 vaccine or a placebo. The chain links TRBV5-6 to TRBJ1-3; TRBD1 is a possible D gene (5 bases). The sequenced sample was peripheral blood, obtained in a trial of Ad26.COV2.S vaccine versus placebo. CDR3 nucleotides: TGTGCCAGCAGCCAAGACAGCGGCTCTGGAAACACCATATATTTT. The encoded protein is CASSQDSGSGNTIYF.